This section outlines one T cell receptor beta chain sequence together with its context. The CDR3 contains 15 residues. The V and J ends lost 5 bases and 3 bases, in that order; junction bases with no gene match: 8. CDR1 is MNHEY, CDR2 SMNVEV, per germline (reference sequence). This entry comes from a study of patients and donors after allogeneic stem cell transplantation. MiXCR was run by TCRdb on the RT-PCR reads, yielding one entry per CDR3 protein. The sample lists roughly 230,000 distinct CDR3 sequences, over 12% seen once, with 9.5% to 13% in the top ten. This sequence originates from a human donor who was either an allogeneic HSCT recipient or a stem cell or donor lymphocyte infusion donor (not recorded which). It is not recorded whose cells these are; they may come from a transplant donor. Sequencing input: blood, either unsorted or a sorted T cell fraction (not recorded which). V usage is TRBV27 and J usage is TRBJ2-3; 7 bases line up with TRBD1. The CDR3 nucleotides are TGTGCCAGCAGTCCCGGGCAGGGGGTGACAGATACGCAGTATTTT. Its protein product is CASSPGQGVTDTQYF.